The clone carrying this TCR beta chain has only a few counts. Its antigen is unknown. These data originate in a study of cytomegalovirus exposure and HLA in healthy donors. PCR used 60 Vbeta primers and 13 Jbeta primers. Authors' methods: Later, an analysis found 75 million to 100 million unique TCR beta chains, and about 10 million of these were shared. Measured with immunoSEQ multiplex PCR; TCRdb has only the in-frame clones, and not every one. For V, J and clone size, that table is used; D and trimming come from the DNA. The profile shows roughly 100,000 clones, roughly 13% of them singletons. Germline assignment: CDR1 SGHRS and CDR2 YFSETQ. V was cut by 4 bases and J by 1 base, with 24 bases left in between. The CDR3 sequence is 19 residues long. Notes on the study in general: A later analysis linked some 18,000 TCR beta sequences to HLA alleles at 0.05 false discovery rate. Cytomegalovirus status was reportedly diagnosed by the classifier with high sensitivity and specificity.

This clonotype originated in a man aged 35 to 55 in good health and CMV-seropositive. The chain employs TRBV5-1 and TRBJ1-3, with unresolved D. Material for sequencing was PBMCs. The CDR3 nucleotides are TGCGCCAGCAGCCGAGGCAAGGTTCAGACTTCTGGTTCTGGAAACACCATATATTTT. Residues: CASSRGKVQTSGSGNTIYF.